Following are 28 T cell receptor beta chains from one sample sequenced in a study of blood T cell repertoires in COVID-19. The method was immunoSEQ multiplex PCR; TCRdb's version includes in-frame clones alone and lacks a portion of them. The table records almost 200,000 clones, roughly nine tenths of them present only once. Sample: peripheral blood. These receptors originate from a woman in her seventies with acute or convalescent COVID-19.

The CDR3 spells CASTQYTLQETQYF. The DNA of the CDR3 is TGTGCCAGCACCCAGTATACCCTTCAAGAGACCCAGTACTTC. The V call is TRBV2, the J call TRBJ2-5, with D uncertain. V shed 7 bases and J shed 2 bases, with 14 bases lying between them. Germline V gene data show CDR1 as SNHLY and CDR2 as FYNNEI. This CDR3 spans 14 amino acids.

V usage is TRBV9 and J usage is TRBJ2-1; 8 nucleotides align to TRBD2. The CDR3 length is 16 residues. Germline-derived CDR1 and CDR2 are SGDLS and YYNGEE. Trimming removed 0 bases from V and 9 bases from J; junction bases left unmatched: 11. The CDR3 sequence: CASSVGPGLEIREQFF. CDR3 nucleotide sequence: TGTGCCAGCAGCGTAGGACCGGGACTAGAAATCCGTGAGCAGTTCTTC.

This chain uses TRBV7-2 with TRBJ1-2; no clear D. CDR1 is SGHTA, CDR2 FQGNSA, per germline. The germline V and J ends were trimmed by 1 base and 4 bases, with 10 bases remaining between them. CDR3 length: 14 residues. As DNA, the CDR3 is TGTGCCAGCAGCTTAGTTCCCGAACTCTATGGCTACACCTTC. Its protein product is CASSLVPELYGYTF.

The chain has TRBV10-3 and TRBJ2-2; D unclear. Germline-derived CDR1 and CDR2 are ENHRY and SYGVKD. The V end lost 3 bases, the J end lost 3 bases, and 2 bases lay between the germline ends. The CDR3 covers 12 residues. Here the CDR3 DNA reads TGTGCCATCAGTGACGACACCGGGGAGCTGTTTTTT. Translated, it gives CAISDDTGELFF.

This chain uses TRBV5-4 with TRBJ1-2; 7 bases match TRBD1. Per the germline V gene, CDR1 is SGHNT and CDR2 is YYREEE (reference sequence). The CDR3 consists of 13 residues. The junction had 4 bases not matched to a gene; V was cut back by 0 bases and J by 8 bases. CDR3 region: CASSLEGGGGYTF. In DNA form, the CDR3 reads TGTGCCAGCAGCTTGGAAGGGGGCGGAGGCTACACCTTC. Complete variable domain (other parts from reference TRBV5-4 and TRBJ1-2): ETGVTQSPTHLIKTRGQQVTLRCSSQSGHNTVSWYQQALGQGPQFIFQYYREEENGRGNFPPRFSGLQFPNYSSELNVNALELDDSALYLCASSLEGGGGYTFGSGTRLTVV.

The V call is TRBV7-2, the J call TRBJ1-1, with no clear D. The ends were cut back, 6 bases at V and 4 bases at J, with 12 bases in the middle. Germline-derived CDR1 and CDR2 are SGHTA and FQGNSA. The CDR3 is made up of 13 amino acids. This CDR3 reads CASRTAPGTEAFF. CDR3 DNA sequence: TGTGCCAGCAGAACTGCCCCGGGCACTGAAGCTTTCTTT.

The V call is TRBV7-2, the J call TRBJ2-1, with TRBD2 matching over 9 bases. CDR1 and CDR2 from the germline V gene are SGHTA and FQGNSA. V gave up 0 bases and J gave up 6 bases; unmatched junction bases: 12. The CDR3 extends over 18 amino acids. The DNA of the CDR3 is TGTGCCAGCAGCTTAGCCCCAGGTTTTGCGGGAGGGCCCAATGAGCAGTTCTTC. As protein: CASSLAPGFAGGPNEQFF.

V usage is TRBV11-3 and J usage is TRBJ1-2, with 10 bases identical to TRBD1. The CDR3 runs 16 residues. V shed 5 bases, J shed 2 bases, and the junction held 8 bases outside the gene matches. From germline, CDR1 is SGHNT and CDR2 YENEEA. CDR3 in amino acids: CASSVSGTGANYGYTF. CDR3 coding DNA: TGTGCCAGCAGCGTCTCCGGGACAGGGGCCAACTATGGCTACACCTTC.

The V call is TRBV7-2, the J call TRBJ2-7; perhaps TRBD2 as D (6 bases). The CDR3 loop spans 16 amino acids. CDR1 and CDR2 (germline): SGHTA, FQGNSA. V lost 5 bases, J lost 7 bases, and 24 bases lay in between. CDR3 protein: CASSPTRGGAGREQYF. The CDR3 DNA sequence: TGTGCCAGCAGCCCCACCCGCGGCGGGGCGGGAAGGGAGCAGTACTTC.

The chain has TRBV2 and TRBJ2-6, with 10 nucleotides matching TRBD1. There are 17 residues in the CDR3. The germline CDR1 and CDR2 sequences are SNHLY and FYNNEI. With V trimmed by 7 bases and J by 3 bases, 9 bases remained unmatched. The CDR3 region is CASTPTGGAFGANVLTF. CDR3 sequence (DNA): TGTGCCAGCACCCCGACAGGGGGCGCATTTGGGGCCAACGTCCTGACTTTC.

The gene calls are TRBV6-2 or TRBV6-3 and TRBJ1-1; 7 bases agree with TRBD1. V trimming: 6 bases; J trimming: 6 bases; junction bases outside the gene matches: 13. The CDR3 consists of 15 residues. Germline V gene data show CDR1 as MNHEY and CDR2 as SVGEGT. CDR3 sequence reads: CASSDTGARTPEAFF. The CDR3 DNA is TGTGCCAGCAGCGATACAGGGGCCAGAACCCCTGAAGCTTTCTTT.

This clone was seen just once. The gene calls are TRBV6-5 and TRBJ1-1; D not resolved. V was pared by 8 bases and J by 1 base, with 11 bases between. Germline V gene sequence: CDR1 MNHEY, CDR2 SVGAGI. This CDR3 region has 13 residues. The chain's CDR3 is CASDIQENTEAFF. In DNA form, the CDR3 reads TGTGCCAGCGACATCCAGGAGAACACTGAAGCTTTCTTT.

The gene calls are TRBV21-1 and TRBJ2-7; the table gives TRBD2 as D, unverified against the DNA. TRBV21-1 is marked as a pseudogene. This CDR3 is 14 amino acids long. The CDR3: CASSNGTSSNEQYF. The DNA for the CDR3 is TGTGCCAGCAGCAATGGGACTAGTAGCAACGAGCAGTACTTC.

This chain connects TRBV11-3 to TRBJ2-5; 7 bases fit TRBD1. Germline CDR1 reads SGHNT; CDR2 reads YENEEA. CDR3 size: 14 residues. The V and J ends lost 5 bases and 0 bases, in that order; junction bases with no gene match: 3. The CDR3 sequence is CASSVGTDQETQYF. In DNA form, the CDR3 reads TGTGCCAGCAGCGTCGGGACAGACCAAGAGACCCAGTACTTC.

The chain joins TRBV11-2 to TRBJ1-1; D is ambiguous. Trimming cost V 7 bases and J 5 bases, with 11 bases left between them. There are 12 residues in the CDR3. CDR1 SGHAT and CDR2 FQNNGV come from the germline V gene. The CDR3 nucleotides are TGTGCCAGCAAAATTGGAGGAACTGAAGCTTTCTTT. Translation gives CASKIGGTEAFF.

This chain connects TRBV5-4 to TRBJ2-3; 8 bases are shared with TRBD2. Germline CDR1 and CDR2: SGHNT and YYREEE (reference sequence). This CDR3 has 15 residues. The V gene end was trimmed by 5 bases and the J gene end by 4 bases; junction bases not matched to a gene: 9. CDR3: CASRGAGGGADTQYF. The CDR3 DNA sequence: TGTGCCAGCAGAGGCGCGGGAGGCGGGGCAGATACGCAGTATTTT.

This chain's CDR3 is CASSRTTYEQYF. The CDR3 bases are TGTGCCAGCAGCAGGACAACCTACGAGCAGTACTTC. V gene TRBV3-1 (or the pseudogene TRBV3-2) combines with J gene TRBJ2-7; maybe TRBD1 (5 bases). Trimming stripped 5 bases from V and 2 bases from J, with 7 bases between. The CDR3 is made up of 12 amino acids. Germline V gene sequence: CDR1 LGHDT, CDR2 YNNKEL (reference sequence).

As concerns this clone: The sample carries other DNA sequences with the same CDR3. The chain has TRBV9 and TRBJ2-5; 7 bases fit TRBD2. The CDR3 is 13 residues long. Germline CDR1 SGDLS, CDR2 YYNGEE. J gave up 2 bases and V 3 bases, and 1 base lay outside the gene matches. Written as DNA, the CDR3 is TGTGCCAGCAGCGCTAGCGGTCAAGAGACCCAGTACTTC. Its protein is CASSASGQETQYF. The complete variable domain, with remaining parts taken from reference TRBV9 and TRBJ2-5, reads DSGVTQTPKHLITATGQRVTLRCSPRSGDLSVYWYQQSLDQGLQFLIQYYNGEERAKGNILERFSAQQFPDLHSELNLSSLELGDSALYFCASSASGQETQYFGPGTRLLVL.

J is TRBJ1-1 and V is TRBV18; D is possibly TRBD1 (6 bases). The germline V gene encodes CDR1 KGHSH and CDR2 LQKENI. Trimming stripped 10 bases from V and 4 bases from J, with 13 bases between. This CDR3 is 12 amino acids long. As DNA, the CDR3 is TGTGCCACCGGCGAACAGGGCACTGAAGCTTTCTTT. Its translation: CATGEQGTEAFF.

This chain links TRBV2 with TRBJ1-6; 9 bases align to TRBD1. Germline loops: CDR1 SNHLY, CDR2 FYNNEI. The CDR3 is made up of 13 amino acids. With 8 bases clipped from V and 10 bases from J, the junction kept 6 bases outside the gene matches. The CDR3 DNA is TGTGCCAGCGGCCGGGACAGGGACTCACCCCTCCACTTT. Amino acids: CASGRDRDSPLHF.

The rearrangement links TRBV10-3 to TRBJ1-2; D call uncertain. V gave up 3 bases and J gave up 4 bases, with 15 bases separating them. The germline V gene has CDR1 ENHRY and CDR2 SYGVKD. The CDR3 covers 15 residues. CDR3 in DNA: TGTGCCATCAGTGATTTAAAGGGAGCCCTCTATGGCTACACCTTC. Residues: CAISDLKGALYGYTF.

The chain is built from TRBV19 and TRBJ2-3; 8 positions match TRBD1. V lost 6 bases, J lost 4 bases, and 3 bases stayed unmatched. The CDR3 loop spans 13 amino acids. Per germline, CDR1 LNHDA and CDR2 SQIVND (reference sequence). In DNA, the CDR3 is TGTGCCAGTAGATTACAGGGGGCAGATACGCAGTATTTT. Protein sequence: CASRLQGADTQYF.

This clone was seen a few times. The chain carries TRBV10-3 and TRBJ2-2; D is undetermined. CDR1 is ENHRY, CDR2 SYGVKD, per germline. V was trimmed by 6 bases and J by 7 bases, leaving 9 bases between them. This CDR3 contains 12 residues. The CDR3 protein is CAIRIRYGELFF. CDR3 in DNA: TGTGCCATCAGGATCCGGTACGGGGAGCTGTTTTTT.

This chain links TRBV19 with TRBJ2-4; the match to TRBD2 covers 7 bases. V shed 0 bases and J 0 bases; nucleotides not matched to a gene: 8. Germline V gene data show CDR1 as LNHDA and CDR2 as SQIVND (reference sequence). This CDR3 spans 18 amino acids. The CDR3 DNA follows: TGTGCCAGTAGTATAGATCATGGGGGGGACCTAGCCAAAAACATTCAGTACTTC. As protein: CASSIDHGGDLAKNIQYF. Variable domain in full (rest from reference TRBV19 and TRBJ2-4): DGGITQSPKYLFRKEGQNVTLSCEQNLNHDAMYWYRQDPGQGLRLIYYSQIVNDFQKGDIAEGYSVSREKKESFPLTVTSAQKNPTAFYLCASSIDHGGDLAKNIQYFGAGTRLSVL.

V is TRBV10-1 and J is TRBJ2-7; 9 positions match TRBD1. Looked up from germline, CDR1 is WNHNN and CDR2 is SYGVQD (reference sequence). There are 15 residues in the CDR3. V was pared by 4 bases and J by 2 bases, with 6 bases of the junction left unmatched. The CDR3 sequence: CASSGGTGRAYEQYF. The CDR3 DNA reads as TGCGCCAGCAGTGGAGGGACAGGGAGGGCCTACGAGCAGTACTTC.

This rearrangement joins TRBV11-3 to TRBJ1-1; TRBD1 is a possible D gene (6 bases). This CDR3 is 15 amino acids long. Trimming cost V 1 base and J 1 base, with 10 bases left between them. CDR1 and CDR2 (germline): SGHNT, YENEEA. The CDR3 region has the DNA TGTGCCAGCAGCTTAGCCCCAGGGGCGAACACTGAAGCTTTCTTT. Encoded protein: CASSLAPGANTEAFF.

CDR3 in amino acids: CSGGLVGGELFF. The CDR3 coding sequence is TGCAGCGGCGGACTAGTGGGGGGGGAGCTGTTTTTT. This chain joins TRBV29-1 and TRBJ2-2, with 7 bases that match TRBD2. Germline V gives CDR1 SQVTM, CDR2 ANQGSEA. V gave up 7 bases and J gave up 8 bases; unmatched junction bases: 7. This CDR3 region has 12 residues.

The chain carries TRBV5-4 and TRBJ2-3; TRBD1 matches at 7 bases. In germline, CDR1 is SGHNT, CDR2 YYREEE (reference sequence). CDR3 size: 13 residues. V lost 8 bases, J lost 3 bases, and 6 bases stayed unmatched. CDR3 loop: CASQKTGTDTQYF. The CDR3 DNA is TGTGCCAGTCAGAAGACAGGGACAGATACGCAGTATTTT.